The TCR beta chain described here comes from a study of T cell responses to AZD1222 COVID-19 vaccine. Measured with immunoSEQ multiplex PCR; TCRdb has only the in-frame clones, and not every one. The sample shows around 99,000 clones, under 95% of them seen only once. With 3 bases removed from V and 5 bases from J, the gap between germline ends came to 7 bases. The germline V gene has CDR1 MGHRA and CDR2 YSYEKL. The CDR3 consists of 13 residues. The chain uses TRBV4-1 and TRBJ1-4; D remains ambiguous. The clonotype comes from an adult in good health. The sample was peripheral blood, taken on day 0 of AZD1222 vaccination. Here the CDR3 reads CASSQRMNEKLFF. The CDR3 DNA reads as TGCGCCAGCAGCCAGAGAATGAATGAAAAACTGTTTTTT.